The T cell receptor beta chain under discussion was sequenced for a study of low-dose radiotherapy and immunotherapy resistance in tumors. On the study more broadly: Patients were treated with intravenous nivolumab at 240 mg every two weeks and were also dosed with ipilimumab at 1 mg/kg every six weeks.

Remarks on this clonotype: It differs at one base from a far larger clone, so likely a read error.

Regarding time point: before trial treatment. First-strand cDNA relied on TRAV- and TRBV-specific primers spanning alpha and beta chains. Amplification, which lasted 20 to 25 PCR cycles, used a constant-region primer and V-primer adapter to amplify TCRs. TCRdb independently ran MiXCR on the reads; one entry per CDR3 protein. The repertoire holds some 60,000 distinct CDR3 sequences, with approximately 25% as singletons. Source: PBMCs, taken before treatment. The TCR originated in a male donor with rectosigmoid adenocarcinoma.

The CDR3 here is CASSLYSYEQFF. The CDR3, as DNA: TGTGCCAGCAGCTTATACTCCTACGAGCAGTTCTTC. This chain joins TRBV7-9 and TRBJ2-1; no clear D gene. CDR1 and CDR2 (germline): SEHNR, FQNEAQ (reference sequence). The CDR3 is made up of 12 amino acids. The V gene lost 2 bases and the J gene lost 10 bases, with 9 bases spanning the gap.